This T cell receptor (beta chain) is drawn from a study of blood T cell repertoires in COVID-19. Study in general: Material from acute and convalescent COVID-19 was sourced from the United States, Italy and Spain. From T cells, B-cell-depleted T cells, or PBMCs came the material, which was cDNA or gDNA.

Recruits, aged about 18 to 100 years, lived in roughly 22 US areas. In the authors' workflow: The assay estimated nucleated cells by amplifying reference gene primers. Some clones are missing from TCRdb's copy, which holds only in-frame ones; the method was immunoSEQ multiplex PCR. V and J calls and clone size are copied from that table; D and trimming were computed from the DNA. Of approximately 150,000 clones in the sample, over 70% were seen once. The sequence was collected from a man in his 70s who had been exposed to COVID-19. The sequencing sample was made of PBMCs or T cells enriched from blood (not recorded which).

Here the CDR3 reads CASSLGQGAQPQHF. DNA of the CDR3: TGTGCCAGCAGCCTGGGACAGGGAGCCCAGCCCCAGCATTTT. The rearrangement uses TRBV7-2 and TRBJ1-5; 9 bases line up with TRBD1. The CDR3 runs to 14 residues. V gave up 5 bases and J gave up 7 bases; unmatched junction bases: 6. Germline lookup yields CDR1 SGHTA and CDR2 FQGNSA.